This is a list of T cell receptor beta chains from one sample in a study of vaccination and CD4 T cells after COVID-19. For these receptors, no antigen is known. TCRdb recomputed calls from the PCR reads with MiXCR, one row per CDR3 protein. The repertoire holds about 20,000 distinct CDR3 sequences, with around 55% as singletons. The specimen sequenced was CD4+ T cells from blood, cultured in vitro. These receptors were collected from a human donor who had recovered from COVID-19. The CDR3 runs from the conserved cysteine through the conserved F or W. Each record gives: D gene, clone size, J gene, V gene, CDR3 protein, CDR3 DNA. A D gene is named only where the DNA matches it firmly. Where a row states a size, it is once, few, many or the class of an expanded clone; other rows omit it.

D: -; size: -; J: TRBJ2-3; V: TRBV27; CDR3: CASSPLGAILEYTDTQYF; DNA: TGTGCCAGCAGCCCCCTAGGGGCGATACTCGAATACACAGATACGCAGTATTTT
D: TRBD1; size: -; J: TRBJ1-2; V: TRBV19; CDR3: CASSNNRGYGYTF; DNA: TGTGCCAGTAGTAATAACAGGGGCTATGGCTACACCTTC
D: TRBD1; size: -; J: TRBJ1-1; V: TRBV7-9; CDR3: CASSWDRAFGNTEAFF; DNA: TGTGCCAGCAGCTGGGACAGGGCTTTCGGGAACACTGAAGCTTTCTTT
D: -; size: -; J: TRBJ1-1; V: TRBV7-9; CDR3: CASSFYTDMNTEAFF; DNA: TGTGCCAGCAGCTTTTACACAGACATGAACACTGAAGCTTTCTTT
D: -; size: -; J: TRBJ2-7; V: TRBV7-2; CDR3: CASSPMGGYHEQYF; DNA: TGTGCCAGCAGCCCTATGGGGGGTTACCACGAGCAGTACTTC
D: -; size: few; J: TRBJ1-4; V: TRBV21-1; CDR3: CASSKAKGQGAGEKLFF; DNA: TGTGCCAGCAGCAAAGCAAAAGGACAGGGGGCGGGTGAAAAACTGTTTTTT
D: -; size: -; J: TRBJ1-4; V: TRBV20-1; CDR3: CSARDSASEGEKLFF; DNA: TGCAGTGCTAGAGATAGTGCCTCCGAGGGGGAAAAACTGTTTTTT
D: -; size: once; J: TRBJ2-2; V: TRBV12-3/TRBV12-4; CDR3: CASSQQLRELFF; DNA: TGTGCCAGCAGTCAACAGCTTCGGGAGCTGTTTTTT
D: -; size: -; J: TRBJ1-6; V: TRBV12-3/TRBV12-4; CDR3: CASSLGGGNSPLHF; DNA: TGTGCCAGCAGTCTTGGAGGTGGAAATTCACCCCTCCACTTT
D: -; size: few; J: TRBJ2-5; V: TRBV2; CDR3: CASSVGEEQTQYF; DNA: TGTGCCAGCAGTGTAGGGGAGGAGCAGACCCAGTACTTC
D: TRBD1; size: few; J: TRBJ2-6; V: TRBV6-5; CDR3: CASSYRLGQGLSGANVLTF; DNA: TGTGCCAGCAGTTACCGCCTAGGACAGGGGCTATCTGGGGCCAACGTCCTGACTTTC
D: -; size: once; J: TRBJ2-1; V: TRBV5-4; CDR3: CASSLKTDYEQFF; DNA: TGTGCCAGCAGCCTGAAGACGGATTATGAGCAGTTCTTC
D: TRBD2; size: few; J: TRBJ2-7; V: TRBV11-2; CDR3: CASSFGGGVTYEQYF; DNA: TGTGCCAGCAGCTTCGGCGGGGGGGTCACCTACGAGCAGTACTTC
D: -; size: -; J: TRBJ2-7; V: TRBV7-9; CDR3: CASSFTGNEQYF; DNA: TGTGCCAGCAGCTTTACAGGGAACGAGCAGTACTTC
D: TRBD2; size: -; J: TRBJ2-1; V: TRBV20-1; CDR3: CRPMKKTSGGRNEQFF; DNA: TGCAGGCCCATGAAAAAAACTAGCGGGGGAAGGAATGAGCAGTTCTTC
D: TRBD1; size: -; J: TRBJ1-2; V: TRBV27; CDR3: CASSFFRVDRGQGHYTF; DNA: TGTGCCAGCAGTTTCTTTCGGGTTGACAGGGGGCAGGGGCACTACACCTTC
D: -; size: few; J: TRBJ2-5; V: TRBV2; CDR3: CASSEARETQYF; DNA: TGTGCCAGCAGTGAAGCGCGTGAGACCCAGTACTTC
D: -; size: -; J: TRBJ1-2; V: TRBV19; CDR3: CASRPVAWQGGGYTF; DNA: TGTGCCAGTAGGCCTGTTGCTTGGCAGGGAGGAGGCTACACCTTC
D: TRBD2; size: few; J: TRBJ2-3; V: TRBV27; CDR3: CASSLIAGVRTDTQYF; DNA: TGTGCCAGCAGTCTTATAGCGGGAGTCCGCACAGATACGCAGTATTTT
D: -; size: once; J: TRBJ1-2; V: TRBV20-1; CDR3: CSARLAPTGNPRADGYTF; DNA: TGCAGTGCTAGATTGGCCCCCACTGGCAACCCCCGGGCGGATGGCTACACCTTC
D: TRBD2; size: few; J: TRBJ2-3; V: TRBV7-2; CDR3: CASSWGEGPYSTDTQYF; DNA: TGTGCCAGCAGCTGGGGGGAGGGGCCGTATAGCACAGATACGCAGTATTTT
D: -; size: -; J: TRBJ2-1; V: TRBV11-1; CDR3: CASSSPPEYNEQFF; DNA: TGTGCCAGCAGCTCTCCTCCGGAGTACAATGAGCAGTTCTTC
D: TRBD1; size: few; J: TRBJ2-6; V: TRBV2; CDR3: CASSERDRGLGANVLTF; DNA: TGTGCCAGCAGTGAACGGGACAGGGGACTGGGGGCCAACGTCCTGACTTTC
D: -; size: -; J: TRBJ2-7; V: TRBV7-2; CDR3: CASSFDRTSYEQYF; DNA: TGTGCCAGCAGCTTTGACAGGACCTCCTACGAGCAGTACTTC
D: -; size: few; J: TRBJ1-3; V: TRBV12-3/TRBV12-4; CDR3: CASSPVASGNTIYF; DNA: TGTGCCAGCAGTCCAGTGGCCTCTGGAAACACCATATATTTT
D: -; size: few; J: TRBJ1-5; V: TRBV6-2/TRBV6-3; CDR3: CASSSARRGSNQPQHF; DNA: TGTGCCAGCAGTTCAGCCCGGCGAGGTAGCAATCAGCCCCAGCATTTT
D: TRBD1; size: few; J: TRBJ1-2; V: TRBV6-1; CDR3: CASRSPTGLDGYTF; DNA: TGTGCCAGCAGATCCCCGACAGGGCTGGATGGCTACACCTTC
D: -; size: -; J: TRBJ1-2; V: TRBV28; CDR3: CASSLDTQAQANYGYTF; DNA: TGTGCCAGCAGTTTGGATACACAGGCCCAAGCTAACTATGGCTACACCTTC